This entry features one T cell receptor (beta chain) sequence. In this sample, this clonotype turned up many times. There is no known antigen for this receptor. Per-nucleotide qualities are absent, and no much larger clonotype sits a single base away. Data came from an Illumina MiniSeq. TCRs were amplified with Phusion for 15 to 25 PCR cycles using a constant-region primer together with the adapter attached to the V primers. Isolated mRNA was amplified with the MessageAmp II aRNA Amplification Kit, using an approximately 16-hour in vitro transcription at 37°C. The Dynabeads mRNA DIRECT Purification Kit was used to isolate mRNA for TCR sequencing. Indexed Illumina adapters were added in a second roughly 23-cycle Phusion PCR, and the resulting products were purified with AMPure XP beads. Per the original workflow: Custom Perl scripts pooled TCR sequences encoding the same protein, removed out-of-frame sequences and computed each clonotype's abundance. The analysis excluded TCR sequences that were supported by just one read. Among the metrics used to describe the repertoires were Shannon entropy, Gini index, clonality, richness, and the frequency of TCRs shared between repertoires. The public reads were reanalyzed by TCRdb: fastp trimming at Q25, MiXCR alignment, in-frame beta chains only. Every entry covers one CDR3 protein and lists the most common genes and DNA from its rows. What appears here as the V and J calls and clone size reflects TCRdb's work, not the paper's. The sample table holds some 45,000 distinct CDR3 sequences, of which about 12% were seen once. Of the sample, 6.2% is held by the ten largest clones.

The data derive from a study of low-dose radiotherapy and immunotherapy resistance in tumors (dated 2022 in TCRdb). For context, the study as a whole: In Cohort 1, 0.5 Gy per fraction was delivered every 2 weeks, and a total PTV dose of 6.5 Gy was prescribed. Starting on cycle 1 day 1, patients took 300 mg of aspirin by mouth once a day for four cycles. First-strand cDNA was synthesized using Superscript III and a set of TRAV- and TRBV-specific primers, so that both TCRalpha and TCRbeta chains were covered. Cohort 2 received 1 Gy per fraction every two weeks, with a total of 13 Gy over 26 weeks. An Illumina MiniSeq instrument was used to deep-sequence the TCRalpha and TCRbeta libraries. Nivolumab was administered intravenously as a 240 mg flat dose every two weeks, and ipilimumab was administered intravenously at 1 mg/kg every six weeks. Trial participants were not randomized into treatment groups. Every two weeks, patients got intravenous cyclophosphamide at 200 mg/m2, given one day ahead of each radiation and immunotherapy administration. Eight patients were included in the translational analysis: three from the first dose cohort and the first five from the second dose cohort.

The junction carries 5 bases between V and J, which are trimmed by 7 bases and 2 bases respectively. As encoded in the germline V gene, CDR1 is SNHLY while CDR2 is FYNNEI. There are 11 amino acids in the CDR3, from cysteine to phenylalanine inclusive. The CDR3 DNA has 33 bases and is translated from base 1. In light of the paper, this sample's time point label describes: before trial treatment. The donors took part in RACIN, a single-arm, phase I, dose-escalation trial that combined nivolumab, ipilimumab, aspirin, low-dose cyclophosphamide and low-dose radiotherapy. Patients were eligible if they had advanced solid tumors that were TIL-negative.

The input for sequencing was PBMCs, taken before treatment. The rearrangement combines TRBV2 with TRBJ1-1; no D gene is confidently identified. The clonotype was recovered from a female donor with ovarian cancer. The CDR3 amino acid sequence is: CASKLNTEAFF. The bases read TGTGCCAGCAAACTAAACACTGAAGCTTTCTTT.